Described below is a single T cell receptor (beta chain) sequence and its context. This CDR3 region has 15 residues. Germline loops: CDR1 LNHNV, CDR2 YYDKDF (reference sequence). V lost 1 base, J lost 6 bases, and 7 bases stayed unmatched. This record belongs to a study of shared clonotypes between healthy human individuals. Study details: Donors were a couple of women and a few men aged 18 to 49.

The genomic DNA of each subset was split evenly across several immunoSEQ plates. Unsorted PBMC DNA underwent sequencing on ten immunoSEQ deep assay plates. Profiled with immunoSEQ multiplex PCR; TCRdb holds only in-frame clones, not every one. The sample contains fewer than 550,000 clones, about three quarters of which appear only once. Sequences were obtained from PBMCs. The rearrangement links TRBV15 to TRBJ1-2, with 8 bases identical to TRBD1. This TCR was recovered from a woman aged 40 to 55 in good health. Some clones in this sample may be carry-over from other donors' samples. For the CDR3, the DNA is TGTGCCACCAGCAGAGGAGGGACAGGACCTGATGGCTACACCTTC. Its translation is CATSRGGTGPDGYTF. The whole variable domain, remainder taken from reference TRBV15 and TRBJ1-2, is DAMVIQNPRYQVTQFGKPVTLSCSQTLNHNVMYWYQQKSSQAPKLLFHYYDKDFNNEADTPDNFQSRRPNTSFCFLDIRSPGLGDTAMYLCATSRGGTGPDGYTFGSGTRLTVV.